Listed below are T cell receptor beta chains from one sample, sequenced in a study of T-cell memory formation after mild COVID-19. TCRdb itself ran the 5' RACE reads through MiXCR, one entry per CDR3 protein. The profile shows about 430,000 distinct CDR3 sequences, roughly 26% of them singletons. Sequenced material: PBMCs or a T cell subset sorted from them (not recorded which). Every receptor here comes from an adult woman who had mild COVID-19 (a few samples of this study predate the infection). Cell type and time point are not known. Both conserved end residues are part of each CDR3. The D gene is left open where the match is weak. Not every row has a clone size; where given, it reads once, few, many or a size class.

V	J	D	size	length	CDR3	DNA
TRBV4-3	TRBJ2-1	.	.	19	CASSQDSADTDYPYNEQFF	TGCGCCAGCAGCCAAGATTCGGCCGATACAGATTACCCCTACAATGAGCAGTTCTTC
TRBV6-1	TRBJ1-2	TRBD1	.	14	CASSEGPGGYGYTF	TGTGCCAGCAGTGAAGGACCAGGGGGCTATGGCTACACCTTC
TRBV10-3	TRBJ1-2	TRBD1	.	13	CAITGQTDYGYTF	TGTGCCATCACGGGACAGACCGACTATGGCTACACCTTC
TRBV24-1	TRBJ2-1	.	few	15	CATSGTQRAYNEQFF	TGTGCCACCAGCGGGACACAAAGGGCCTACAATGAGCAGTTCTTC
TRBV7-6	TRBJ1-5	TRBD1	.	16	CASSLAGGTGGQPQHF	TGTGCCAGCAGCTTAGCCGGCGGGACAGGGGGTCAGCCCCAGCATTTT
TRBV7-2	TRBJ2-3	.	once	14	CASISEEPVDTQYF	TGTGCCAGCATCTCCGAGGAGCCGGTAGATACGCAGTATTTT
TRBV4-1	TRBJ1-2	.	few	16	CASSHRTRDTNYGYTF	TGCGCCAGCAGCCACCGGACCCGGGACACAAACTATGGCTACACCTTC
TRBV20-1	TRBJ2-1	.	.	17	CSARDLFRGRTYNEQFF	TGCAGTGCTAGAGATCTGTTCCGGGGGCGAACCTACAATGAGCAGTTCTTC
TRBV24-1	TRBJ2-2	TRBD2	many	16	CATSDSGLANTGELFF	TGTGCCACCAGTGACTCGGGACTAGCGAACACCGGGGAGCTGTTTTTT
TRBV3-1	TRBJ2-1	.	few	16	CASSQEEAGRHNEQFF	TGTGCCAGCAGCCAAGAAGAAGCAGGGAGGCACAATGAGCAGTTCTTC
TRBV10-2	TRBJ1-2	.	.	13	CASRDSLGYGYTF	TGCGCCAGCAGAGACAGTCTCGGCTATGGCTACACCTTC
TRBV19	TRBJ1-1	.	.	13	CASSPPAGGKAFF	TGTGCCAGTAGTCCCCCGGCTGGGGGGAAAGCTTTCTTT
TRBV29-1	TRBJ1-4	.	.	10	CSVRAAQLFF	TGCAGCGTGAGAGCTGCCCAACTGTTTTTT